This TCR beta chain was sequenced in a study of post-analysis software for immune sequencing data. Study-wide context: There were relapsing-remitting, secondary progressive and progressive-relapsing multiple sclerosis among the disease courses included. General study results and limits: A handful of TRBV segments were significantly more frequent in patients than in controls. TRBV5-6, TRBV5-1 and TRBV20-1 were among these segments. F-measure co-clustering was strong for batch-matched samples.

Germline lookup yields CDR1 ENHRY and CDR2 SYGVKD. The CDR3 has 15 residues. There are many counts of this clonotype. Its antigen is unknown. Germline is not matched at one junction end, which may reflect a read error. Unique molecular identifiers had been added to the TCR beta cDNA libraries. TCRdb fed the PCR reads into MiXCR, producing one record per CDR3 protein. The table has roughly 730,000 distinct CDR3 sequences, approximately 30% seen once. The gene calls are TRBV10-3 and TRBJ2-7, with 8 bases identical to TRBD2. The source material was blood. The receptor was isolated from a girl aged 10-17 years with multiple sclerosis. DNA for the CDR3: TGCGCTAGTCGGCCAGCGGGGGTCTCTAGATACGAGCAGTACTTC. Translation: CASRPAGVSRYEQYF.